Listed here are 21 T cell receptor beta chains from one sample, sequenced in a study of neurological immune-mediated disorders. Each CDR3 protein gets one entry after TCRdb re-called the 5' RACE reads with MiXCR. This table has around 28,000 distinct CDR3 sequences, 6.6% appearing once. The sequenced material came from PBMCs. The receptors were sampled from a woman aged 50 to 60 in good health.

This clonotype is labeled medium-sized. This chain uses TRBV11-2 with TRBJ2-3; D is possibly TRBD1 or TRBD2 (5 bases each). Trimming removed 5 bases from V and 2 bases from J, with 14 bases in between. This CDR3 has 15 residues. Per the germline V gene, CDR1 is SGHAT and CDR2 is FQNNGV. The CDR3: CASSVDGALTDTQYF. CDR3 sequence (DNA): TGTGCCAGCAGCGTCGACGGGGCCCTCACAGATACGCAGTATTTT.

This clonotype appeared many times. The chain has TRBV20-1 and TRBJ2-2, with a tentative D call TRBD2 (6 bases). CDR3 length: 11 residues. Germline V gene sequence: CDR1 DFQATT, CDR2 SNEGSKA (reference sequence). V was trimmed by 6 bases and J by 7 bases, leaving 9 bases between them. Here the CDR3 DNA reads TGCAGTGCCAGACTAGGCGGGGAGCTGTTTTTT. The encoded protein is CSARLGGELFF.

This clonotype has a count of ten or more. The rearrangement uses TRBV5-5 and TRBJ2-1, with D tentatively TRBD1 (5 bases). The germline V and J ends were trimmed by 0 bases and 0 bases, with 10 bases remaining between them. The CDR3 loop spans 16 amino acids. CDR1 SGHKS and CDR2 YYEKEE come from the germline V gene (reference sequence). The CDR3 nucleotides read TGTGCCAGCAGCTTGGCAGGGATTATCTCCTACAATGAGCAGTTCTTC. Translating it yields CASSLAGIISYNEQFF.

This clonotype was counted many times. The chain has TRBV20-1 and TRBJ2-2; D unresolved. This CDR3 region has 13 residues. The germline V gene has CDR1 DFQATT and CDR2 SNEGSKA (reference sequence). V lost 1 base and J lost 5, with 8 bases in between. CDR3 loop: CSARGAETGELFF. CDR3 nucleotides: TGCAGTGCTAGAGGGGCAGAGACCGGGGAGCTGTTTTTT.

V is TRBV20-1 and J is TRBJ1-1; the D gene is possibly TRBD1 (5 bases). Germline V CDR1 and CDR2: DFQATT, SNEGSKA (reference sequence). The V gene lost 6 bases and the J gene lost 1 base, with 12 bases spanning the gap. The CDR3 contains 13 residues. Here the CDR3 DNA reads TGCAGTGCCCAGGGTCGGCGGAACACTGAAGCTTTCTTT. The encoded protein is CSAQGRRNTEAFF.

This clonotype was observed many times. In DNA, the CDR3 is TGTGCCAGCAGCTTATCTGGGGGAAACTCCTACGAGCAGTACTTC. It yields the protein CASSLSGGNSYEQYF. The gene calls are TRBV7-3 and TRBJ2-7; D assignment may be TRBD1 or TRBD2 (5 bases each). CDR3 length equals 15 residues. Germline V gene data show CDR1 as SGHTA and CDR2 as FQGTGA. V lost 2 bases to trimming and J lost 0 bases, with 11 bases between them.

This clonotype was counted ten times or more. This chain links TRBV4-1 with TRBJ2-1; tentatively, D is TRBD1 (6 bases). Germline values: CDR1 MGHRA, CDR2 YSYEKL. Trimming left V 3 bases short and J 12 bases short, with 12 bases between. This CDR3 has 12 residues. CDR3 residues: CASSQAQGRQFF. In nucleotides, the CDR3 is TGCGCCAGCAGCCAGGCTCAGGGGAGGCAGTTCTTC.

This rearrangement joins TRBV27 to TRBJ2-1; 9 bases line up with TRBD2. The CDR3 spans 17 residues. Trimming took 4 bases from V and 6 from J; bases not matched to a gene: 13. CDR1 MNHEY and CDR2 SMNVEV come from the germline V gene (reference sequence). CDR3 in amino acids: CASSSASALRGGNEQFF. The CDR3 bases are TGTGCCAGCAGTTCAGCCTCAGCATTGCGGGGGGGCAATGAGCAGTTCTTC.

This clonotype was found many times. The chain is built from TRBV7-2 and TRBJ2-5, with D perhaps assigned TRBD1 or TRBD2 (5 bases each). Germline lookup yields CDR1 SGHTA and CDR2 FQGNSA. The V end was cut by 2 bases, the J end by 5 bases, with 12 bases between. The CDR3 has 14 residues. CDR3 residues: CASSLWQGRETQYF. The CDR3, as DNA: TGTGCCAGCAGCTTATGGCAGGGACGGGAGACCCAGTACTTC.

This clonotype was counted ten times or more. The chain recombines TRBV2 with TRBJ1-3; D uncertain. The length of the CDR3 is 15 residues. CDR1 is SNHLY, CDR2 FYNNEI, per germline. V lost 2 bases and J 4 bases, leaving 12 bases between the germline ends. CDR3 residues: CASSELGAGGNTIYF. In DNA form, the CDR3 reads TGTGCCAGCAGTGAATTGGGAGCGGGGGGAAACACCATATATTTT.

This clonotype showed up many times. This sequence joins TRBV10-3 and TRBJ1-2; 9 bases agree with TRBD1. Trimming at V came to 6 bases and at J to 5 bases, leaving 4 bases not matched to a gene. This CDR3 spans 13 amino acids. From germline, CDR1 is ENHRY and CDR2 SYGVKD. In DNA, the CDR3 is TGTGCCATCAGGGGACAGGGCCCTTATGGCTACACCTTC. This translates into CAIRGQGPYGYTF.

This clonotype has at least ten counts. V usage is TRBV28 and J usage is TRBJ2-6; D possibly uses TRBD1 or TRBD2 (6 bases each). Germline CDR1 MDHEN, CDR2 SYDVKM. The CDR3 loop spans 20 amino acids. V was pared by 7 bases and J by 3 bases, with 28 bases between. The CDR3 DNA reads TGTGCCAGCAACCCCGCAAGTCGGGGGCGACGACCTAATGGGGCCAACGTCCTGACTTTC. Its translation is CASNPASRGRRPNGANVLTF.

This clonotype occurred many times. The chain couples TRBV20-1 to TRBJ2-3, with 7 bases matching TRBD1. Germline trimming cut 1 base from V and 10 bases from J; bases unmatched to any gene: 14. CDR1 and CDR2 from the germline V gene are DFQATT and SNEGSKA (reference sequence). There are 15 residues in the CDR3. The CDR3 DNA reads as TGCAGTGCTAGAGCCGGGACAGCTAGGGTAGAGGCGCAGTATTTT. Amino acid sequence: CSARAGTARVEAQYF.

In this sample, this clonotype turned up many times. The chain recombines TRBV4-1 with TRBJ1-4, with TRBD1 identical over 9 bases. This CDR3 comprises 16 residues. Germline values: CDR1 MGHRA, CDR2 YSYEKL. The trim removed 4 bases at V and 0 bases at J, leaving 3 bases unmatched. The CDR3 region has the DNA TGCGCCAGCAGCCGGGGACAGGGCACAACTAATGAAAAACTGTTTTTT. Protein sequence: CASSRGQGTTNEKLFF.

This clonotype showed up many times. This chain uses TRBV6-1 with TRBJ1-6; no firm D call. The CDR3 is made up of 10 amino acids. Germline assignment: CDR1 MNHNS and CDR2 SASEGT. Deletions cut 5 bases from V and 14 bases from J, with 7 bases between. The CDR3 DNA is TGTGCCAGCAGTCCCCCGACCCTCCACTTT. Its protein product is CASSPPTLHF.

This clonotype showed up many times. The chain links TRBV20-1 to TRBJ1-2; D might be TRBD1 (6 bases). Germline CDR1 reads DFQATT; CDR2 reads SNEGSKA (reference sequence). The CDR3 is made up of 14 amino acids. V was cut by 0 bases and J by 6 bases, with 14 bases left in between. CDR3: CSARDPGGQDGYTF. CDR3 nucleotide sequence: TGCAGTGCTAGAGATCCGGGGGGCCAAGATGGCTACACCTTC.

This clonotype came up many times. The V call is TRBV5-1, the J call TRBJ2-4; TRBD2 matches at 7 bases. CDR3 length equals 16 residues. The V segment lost 0 bases and the J segment 3 bases; nucleotides outside the gene matches: 6. Per the germline V gene, CDR1 is SGHRS and CDR2 is YFSETQ. CDR3 residues: CASSLGDQRGKNIQYF. The CDR3 DNA reads TGCGCCAGCAGCTTGGGGGATCAGCGGGGCAAAAACATTCAGTACTTC.

This clonotype has at least ten counts. The V gene is TRBV20-1, the J gene TRBJ2-7; no clear D. V shed 0 bases and J shed 3 bases, with 12 bases lying between them. Germline V gene sequence: CDR1 DFQATT, CDR2 SNEGSKA (reference sequence). CDR3 length: 14 amino acids. The CDR3 here is CSARDLGPHYEQYF. Written as DNA, the CDR3 is TGCAGTGCTAGAGATCTCGGGCCCCACTACGAGCAGTACTTC.

This clonotype has at least ten counts. CDR3 loop: CASSLGKTTNEQYF. DNA of the CDR3: TGTGCCAGCAGCTTAGGAAAGACTACCAACGAGCAGTACTTC. The chain uses TRBV13 and TRBJ2-7; perhaps TRBD2 as D (5 bases). Trimming took 0 bases from V and 5 from J, leaving 11 bases between them. The germline V gene encodes CDR1 PRHDT and CDR2 FYEKMQ (reference sequence). The CDR3 contains 14 residues.

This clonotype was counted many times. The V and J genes are TRBV7-2 and TRBJ2-7, with TRBD2 matching 8 bases. The germline V gene has CDR1 SGHTA and CDR2 FQGNSA. The CDR3 is made up of 17 amino acids. The ends lost 3 bases at V and 2 bases at J; junction bases unmatched: 12. CDR3: CASSLGPPGLGTYEQYF. The CDR3 nucleotides read TGTGCCAGCAGCTTGGGACCTCCGGGACTAGGTACCTACGAGCAGTACTTC.

This clonotype was detected ten times or more. J is TRBJ1-2 and V is TRBV25-1, with D possibly TRBD1 on 6 matching bases. This CDR3 spans 13 amino acids. CDR1 is MGHDK and CDR2 is SYGVNS in the germline V gene. Deletions cut 4 bases from V and 7 bases from J, with 13 bases between. In nucleotides, the CDR3 is TGTGCCAGCAGTGGAACAACAGGGCGTGGCTACACCTTC. Protein: CASSGTTGRGYTF.